This is a list of T cell receptor beta chains from one sample in a study of Ad26.COV2.S vaccination and SARS-CoV-2 variants. Profiled with immunoSEQ multiplex PCR; TCRdb holds only in-frame clones, not every one. Here the sample spans 300,000 to 350,000 clones, around 89% being singletons. The specimen was peripheral blood, collected in a trial of Ad26.COV2.S vaccine versus placebo. The receptor source for this set is a person aged 18-60 years who received the Ad26.COV2.S COVID-19 vaccine or a placebo. Both conserved end residues are part of each CDR3. Fields, in order: D gene, CDR3 length, J gene, V gene, clone size, CDR3 protein, CDR3 DNA. D genes are given only for firm matches. Some rows mark clone size as missing; the rest say once, few, many or name a class of expanded clone.

>-|17|TRBJ2-2|TRBV4-3|-
CASSHIWGPPTTGELFF
TGCGCCAGCAGCCATATATGGGGCCCCCCTACCACCGGGGAGCTGTTTTTT
>-|13|TRBJ2-2|TRBV29-1|-
CSVEVSLAGELFF
TGCAGCGTTGAGGTTTCCCTGGCCGGGGAGCTGTTTTTT
>TRBD2|17|TRBJ2-1|TRBV7-9|-
CASSSRSGALGGNEQFF
TGTGCCAGCAGCTCCCGTAGCGGGGCCCTCGGAGGCAATGAGCAGTTCTTC
>-|15|TRBJ1-2|TRBV15|-
CATSRGPTRAYGYTF
TGTGCCACCAGCAGAGGCCCCACCAGAGCCTATGGCTACACCTTC
>TRBD1|17|TRBJ1-4|TRBV5-1|-
CASSFGTGGALREKLFF
TGCGCCAGCAGCTTTGGGACAGGGGGCGCGCTGCGTGAAAAACTGTTTTTT
>-|16|TRBJ2-7|TRBV2|-
CASSEARLALSYEQYF
TGTGCCAGCAGTGAAGCAAGGCTAGCCCTTTCCTACGAGCAGTACTTC
>-|9|TRBJ1-6|TRBV19|-
CASGSPLHF
TGTGCCAGCGGGTCACCCCTCCACTTT
>-|14|TRBJ1-4|TRBV28|-
CASSTRVRNEKLFF
TGTGCCAGCAGTACCAGGGTGAGGAATGAAAAACTGTTTTTT
>-|13|TRBJ2-1|TRBV15|-
CATSRAARDEQFF
TGTGCCACCAGCAGAGCAGCGCGGGATGAGCAGTTCTTC
>TRBD2|15|TRBJ2-1|TRBV7-9|-
CASSLGLAGGDEQFF
TGTGCCAGCAGCTTAGGACTAGCGGGAGGGGATGAGCAGTTCTTC
>TRBD1|13|TRBJ1-2|TRBV6-5|few
CASFSGGARGYTF
TGTGCCAGCTTCTCAGGGGGCGCGAGAGGCTACACCTTC
>TRBD2|15|TRBJ2-1|TRBV5-5|-
CASSFRTSGGARQFF
TGTGCCAGCAGCTTTCGGACTAGCGGGGGGGCCAGGCAGTTCTTC
>TRBD1|13|TRBJ1-5|TRBV5-8|-
CASSGDRYQPQHF
TGTGCCAGCAGCGGGGACAGATATCAGCCCCAGCATTTT
>TRBD1|13|TRBJ1-1|TRBV5-6|-
CASSLEQGAEAFF
TGTGCCAGCAGCTTGGAACAGGGGGCCGAAGCTTTCTTT
>TRBD1|15|TRBJ1-5|TRBV27|-
CASSLNRGTNQPQHF
TGTGCCAGCAGTTTAAACAGGGGGACCAATCAGCCCCAGCATTTT
>-|14|TRBJ2-1|TRBV3-1/TRBV3-2|-
CASSQDSGFYEQFF
TGTGCCAGCAGCCAAGATTCCGGGTTCTATGAGCAGTTCTTC
>-|13|TRBJ1-1|TRBV7-9|-
CASSFNMNTEAFF
TGTGCCAGCAGCTTTAATATGAACACTGAAGCTTTCTTT
>TRBD2|15|TRBJ2-1|TRBV2|few
CASSGLAPAYNEQFF
TGTGCCAGCAGTGGACTAGCCCCCGCCTACAATGAGCAGTTCTTC
>TRBD1|16|TRBJ2-2|TRBV9|-
CASSVGTDLNTGELFF
TGTGCCAGCAGCGTTGGGACAGACTTGAACACCGGGGAGCTGTTTTTT
>-|12|TRBJ2-3|TRBV3-1/TRBV3-2|-
CASSNPTDTQYF
TGTGCCAGCAGCAATCCAACAGATACGCAGTATTTT
>TRBD1|15|TRBJ1-1|TRBV9|-
CASSTTGGENTEAFF
TGTGCCAGCAGCACGACAGGGGGAGAGAACACTGAAGCTTTCTTT
>TRBD2|15|TRBJ2-7|TRBV10-1|many
CASLSSGGRSYEQYF
TGCGCCAGCCTTTCATCGGGGGGGCGGTCCTACGAGCAGTACTTC
>TRBD1|17|TRBJ1-5|TRBV6-1|-
CASSESLVVTGDQPQHF
TGTGCCAGCAGTGAATCACTTGTTGTTACAGGGGATCAGCCCCAGCATTTT
>TRBD1|14|TRBJ2-7|TRBV10-3|-
CAIKGQGLSYEQYF
TGTGCCATCAAAGGACAGGGTCTCTCCTACGAGCAGTACTTC
>-|22|TRBJ1-5|TRBV4-3|once
CASSQEYRLAGVPLYSNQPQHF
TGCGCCAGCAGCCAAGAGTATAGGCTAGCCGGGGTCCCCTTATATAGCAATCAGCCCCAGCATTTT
>TRBD1|14|TRBJ2-1|TRBV29-1|-
CSVEGTGGFNEQFF
TGCAGCGTTGAGGGGACAGGGGGCTTCAATGAGCAGTTCTTC
>TRBD1|15|TRBJ1-4|TRBV27|-
CASSLEQGAHEKLFF
TGTGCCAGCAGTCTAGAGCAGGGGGCGCATGAAAAACTGTTTTTT
>TRBD1|16|TRBJ2-2|TRBV5-1|-
CASSLASRGLPGELFF
TGCGCCAGCAGCTTGGCATCCAGGGGGCTCCCCGGGGAGCTGTTTTTT
>-|15|TRBJ1-2|TRBV5-1|-
CASRPAVLEGVGYTF
TGCGCCAGCAGACCTGCGGTGTTGGAGGGGGTCGGCTACACCTTC
>TRBD2|15|TRBJ2-7|TRBV3-1/TRBV3-2|-
CASSETSGRSYEQYF
TGTGCCAGCAGCGAGACTAGCGGGAGGTCCTACGAGCAGTACTTC
>-|15|TRBJ1-1|TRBV29-1|-
CSVLGGARGSTEAFF
TGCAGCGTTTTGGGGGGCGCTCGGGGAAGCACTGAAGCTTTCTTT
>-|14|TRBJ2-7|TRBV4-1|-
CASSQVQGRDEQYF
TGCGCCAGCAGCCAAGTACAGGGTCGCGACGAGCAGTACTTC
>-|15|TRBJ2-7|TRBV19|-
CASSLRTGLTYEQYF
TGTGCCAGTAGTCTCCGGACAGGACTAACCTACGAGCAGTACTTC
>TRBD1|16|TRBJ2-7|TRBV15|-
CATSRDPGTGSYEQYF
TGTGCCACCAGCAGAGATCCGGGGACAGGGTCCTACGAGCAGTACTTC
>-|16|TRBJ2-1|TRBV7-3|-
CASSQEPGLRGNEQFF
TGTGCCAGCAGCCAAGAGCCGGGACTTAGGGGCAATGAGCAGTTCTTC
>TRBD1|16|TRBJ1-1|TRBV4-3|-
CASSRDPAGGNTEAFF
TGCGCCAGCAGCCGAGATCCGGCAGGGGGGAACACTGAAGCTTTCTTT
>-|14|TRBJ2-7|TRBV10-1|-
CASSPGEGFYEQYF
TGCGCCAGCAGTCCAGGGGAAGGATTCTACGAGCAGTACTTC
>-|15|TRBJ1-2|TRBV2|-
CASTPSDRRAYGYTF
TGTGCCAGCACCCCCTCCGACAGGAGGGCCTATGGCTACACCTTC
>-|11|TRBJ2-7|TRBV2|-
CASHIVGEQYF
TGTGCCAGTCACATCGTAGGGGAGCAGTACTTC
>TRBD1|15|TRBJ1-1|TRBV10-3|once
CAISEGGTENTEAFF
TGTGCCATCAGTGAGGGAGGGACAGAGAACACTGAAGCTTTCTTT
>-|15|TRBJ2-1|TRBV1|-
CTSSPGLAGPNEQFF
TGCACCAGCAGCCCCGGACTAGCGGGGCCCAATGAGCAGTTCTTC
>-|15|TRBJ2-2|TRBV3-1/TRBV3-2|-
CASSQDPRPTGELFF
TGTGCCAGCAGCCAAGATCCGCGTCCCACCGGGGAGCTGTTTTTT
>-|13|TRBJ2-5|TRBV7-3|-
CASSLSSQETQYF
TGTGCCAGCAGCTTAAGCAGCCAAGAGACCCAGTACTTC
>-|14|TRBJ2-3|TRBV5-1|-
CASSLGDSTDTQYF
TGCGCCAGCAGCTTGGGAGACTCCACAGATACGCAGTATTTT
>-|15|TRBJ1-2|TRBV15|-
CATSRDARADYGYTF
TGTGCCACCAGCAGAGATGCCAGGGCAGACTATGGCTACACCTTC